A single sample gave rise to the 17 T cell receptor beta chains below, sequenced in a study of CD8+ T cells in alopecia areata. cDNA reverse transcribed from extracted RNA served as the sequencing template. Assay used: immunoSEQ multiplex PCR; TCRdb lists only in-frame clones, some missing. This sample has over 150,000 clones, with around three fifths found just once. The specimen sequenced was CD8+ T cells sorted from blood. The receptors here all came from a human donor in good health.

This chain joins TRBV19 and TRBJ2-1; TRBD2 is a possible D gene (7 bases). V was clipped by 6 bases and J by 2 bases, with 14 bases between them. This CDR3 is 15 amino acids long. Per germline, CDR1 LNHDA and CDR2 SQIVND (reference sequence). The CDR3 spells CASSMGGHPYNEQFF. In DNA form, the CDR3 reads TGTGCCAGTAGCATGGGGGGGCACCCCTACAATGAGCAGTTCTTC.

This chain links TRBV7-6 with TRBJ2-3; no definite D call. The CDR3 is 13 residues long. CDR1 SGHVS and CDR2 FNYEAQ come from the germline V gene. With 4 bases removed from V and 3 bases from J, the gap between germline ends came to 8 bases. The CDR3 spells CASSSPGTDTQYF. Here the CDR3 DNA reads TGTGCCAGCAGCTCCCCCGGGACAGATACGCAGTATTTT.

This clone appeared once. CDR3 DNA sequence: TGTGCCAGCAGCTTCGGTGCAGGCGAGCAGTACTTC. Translation gives CASSFGAGEQYF. This sequence joins TRBV7-9 and TRBJ2-7; D remains ambiguous. The V end was cut by 3 bases, the J end by 6 bases, with 9 bases between. Germline V gene lookup returns CDR1 SEHNR and CDR2 FQNEAQ (reference sequence). The length of the CDR3 is 12 residues. Variable domain in full (rest from reference TRBV7-9 and TRBJ2-7): DTGVSQNPRHKITKRGQNVTFRCDPISEHNRLYWYRQTLGQGPEFLTYFQNEAQLEKSRLLSDRFSAERPKGSFSTLEIQRTEQGDSAMYLCASSFGAGEQYFGPGTRLTVT.

V gene TRBV2 combines with J gene TRBJ1-1, with D uncertain. Germline CDR1 is SNHLY and CDR2 is FYNNEI. Deletions cut 9 bases from V and 1 base from J, with 9 bases between. The CDR3 runs to 12 residues. This chain's CDR3 is CASGLGNTEAFF. The CDR3 region has the DNA TGTGCCAGTGGCTTGGGGAACACTGAAGCTTTCTTT.

The chain is built from TRBV4-1 and TRBJ2-7; D call uncertain. CDR1 is MGHRA, CDR2 YSYEKL, per germline. The CDR3 runs to 13 residues. V lost 1 base and J 6 bases, leaving 10 bases between the germline ends. CDR3 coding DNA: TGCGCCAGCAGCCAAGCGACGGACGGCGAGCAGTACTTC. This translates into CASSQATDGEQYF.

This clone was counted between two and nine times. The chain recombines TRBV9 with TRBJ2-1, with TRBD1 matching 8 bases. There are 14 residues in the CDR3. The ends lost 0 bases at V and 4 bases at J; junction bases unmatched: 0. The germline V gene encodes CDR1 SGDLS and CDR2 YYNGEE. The CDR3 nucleotides are TGTGCCAGCAGCGTAGGGACAGGGTACAATGAGCAGTTCTTC. Protein: CASSVGTGYNEQFF.

This clone showed up just a few times. The CDR3 bases are TGTGCCAGCAGCCACAGTGCCTACATGAACACTGAAGCTTTCTTT. Translated: CASSHSAYMNTEAFF. This rearrangement joins TRBV5-5 to TRBJ1-1, with D unclear. CDR3 length: 15 amino acids. Trimming cost V 4 bases and J 0 bases, with 13 bases left between them. Germline CDR1 SGHKS, CDR2 YYEKEE (reference sequence). Together with reference TRBV5-5 and TRBJ1-1, the CDR3 gives the full variable domain: DAGVTQSPTHLIKTRGQQVTLRCSPISGHKSVSWYQQVLGQGPQFIFQYYEKEERGRGNFPDRFSARQFPNYSSELNVNALLLGDSALYLCASSHSAYMNTEAFFGQGTRLTVV.

The chain recombines TRBV11-2 with TRBJ2-5; 7 bases fit TRBD2. In germline, CDR1 is SGHAT, CDR2 FQNNGV. Trimming cost V 5 bases and J 9 bases; bases outside gene matches: 3. The CDR3 loop spans 11 amino acids. This chain's CDR3 is CASSTGGAQYF. In nucleotides, the CDR3 is TGTGCCAGCAGCACGGGGGGTGCCCAGTACTTC. The entire variable domain, with the rest obtained from reference TRBV11-2 and TRBJ2-5, is as follows: EAGVAQSPRYKIIEKRQSVAFWCNPISGHATLYWYQQILGQGPKLLIQFQNNGVVDDSQLPKDRFSAERLKGVDSTLKIQPAKLEDSAVYLCASSTGGAQYFGPGTRLLVL.

This clone was counted only a few times. This sequence joins TRBV6-6 and TRBJ2-3; 8 bases line up with TRBD2. CDR3 length: 15 residues. Germline CDR1 reads MNHNY; CDR2 reads SVGAGI (reference sequence). The trim removed 5 bases at V and 6 bases at J, leaving 10 bases unmatched. The CDR3 DNA reads as TGTGCCAGCAGTCCCCGGGGCGGGGGGCCGGATACGCAGTATTTT. Protein sequence: CASSPRGGGPDTQYF.

This clone was detected only a few times. The chain employs TRBV5-5 and TRBJ2-1, with TRBD1 matching over 9 bases. The CDR3 is 13 amino acids. Looked up from germline, CDR1 is SGHKS and CDR2 is YYEKEE (reference sequence). The V gene end was trimmed by 10 bases and the J gene end by 8 bases; junction bases not matched to a gene: 10. CDR3 DNA sequence: TGTGCCGTCTCACAGGGGGCCGGCGATGAGCAGTTCTTC. Translating gives CAVSQGAGDEQFF.

V usage is TRBV9 and J usage is TRBJ2-3; possible D gene TRBD2, 5 bases. CDR3 length: 14 residues. CDR1 and CDR2 (germline): SGDLS, YYNGEE. Trimming removed 3 bases at V and 3 bases at J, with 11 bases between. CDR3 in DNA: TGTGCCAGCAGCGGGAGCGGCTCTACAGATACGCAGTATTTT. It codes for CASSGSGSTDTQYF. Complete variable domain (other parts from reference TRBV9 and TRBJ2-3): DSGVTQTPKHLITATGQRVTLRCSPRSGDLSVYWYQQSLDQGLQFLIQYYNGEERAKGNILERFSAQQFPDLHSELNLSSLELGDSALYFCASSGSGSTDTQYFGPGTRLTVL.

The V gene is TRBV5-6, the J gene TRBJ2-7, with D perhaps matching TRBD1 or TRBD2 (5 bases each). Per the germline V gene, CDR1 is SGHDT and CDR2 is YYEEEE. Trimming removed 4 bases from V and 1 base from J, with 9 bases in between. This CDR3 has 13 amino acids. The CDR3 here is CASSIGGSYEQYF. The DNA for the CDR3 is TGTGCCAGCAGCATTGGGGGATCCTACGAGCAGTACTTC.

Only a few counts were recorded for this clone. The rearrangement links TRBV25-1 to TRBJ2-1, with D perhaps matching TRBD1 or TRBD2 (6 bases each). Germline CDR1 is MGHDK and CDR2 is SYGVNS. V lost 4 bases to trimming and J lost 0 bases, with 13 bases between them. The CDR3 spans 16 residues. This CDR3 reads CASSGPGASSYNEQFF. The CDR3 nucleotides read TGTGCCAGCAGTGGGCCGGGGGCGAGCTCCTACAATGAGCAGTTCTTC.

The table lists this clone with a few counts. This CDR3 reads CASSLGTSGGARDTQYF. CDR3 in DNA: TGTGCCAGCAGCTTAGGTACTAGCGGGGGGGCCAGAGATACGCAGTATTTT. V is TRBV7-6 and J is TRBJ2-3; TRBD2 agrees at 13 bases. J lost 5 bases, V lost 1 base, and 6 bases had no gene match. The CDR3 runs 17 residues. Germline V gives CDR1 SGHVS, CDR2 FNYEAQ.

This clone was found a few times. The V call is TRBV6-1, the J call TRBJ2-3; TRBD2 aligns across 8 bases. Germline loops: CDR1 MNHNS, CDR2 SASEGT. The CDR3 runs 15 residues. Trimming at V came to 1 base and at J to 6 bases, leaving 6 bases not matched to a gene. The CDR3 sequence: CASSEEAVAGDTQYF. CDR3 in DNA: TGTGCCAGCAGTGAAGAGGCGGTAGCGGGGGATACGCAGTATTTT.

The rearrangement uses TRBV29-1 and TRBJ2-2, with a possible D match to TRBD2 (5 bases). Germline values: CDR1 SQVTM, CDR2 ANQGSEA. V lost 7 bases and J lost 2, with 11 bases in between. This CDR3 contains 13 residues. The CDR3 sequence is CSASEGNTGELFF. For the CDR3, the DNA is TGCAGCGCGAGTGAGGGTAACACCGGGGAGCTGTTTTTT.

The rearrangement uses TRBV4-1 and TRBJ1-2; TRBD1 might be the D (6 bases). The length of the CDR3 is 15 residues. The V gene lost 0 bases and the J gene lost 4 bases, with 12 bases spanning the gap. CDR1 MGHRA and CDR2 YSYEKL come from the germline V gene. Here the CDR3 reads CASSQDWVQGYGYTF. The CDR3 DNA is TGCGCCAGCAGCCAAGATTGGGTACAGGGCTATGGCTACACCTTC.